Included here is one TCR beta chain sequence, with context. Antigen: not known. Assay used: immunoSEQ multiplex PCR; TCRdb lists only in-frame clones, some missing. The top ten clones hold around 1.2% of a sample with around 2,100,000 clones, roughly 95% of them seen once. CDR1 and CDR2 (germline): SEHNR, FQNEAQ (reference sequence). CDR3 length: 14 residues. With 2 bases removed from V and 0 bases from J, the gap between germline ends came to 8 bases. CD45RO-negative CD8 cells positively selected for CCR7 made up the naive population, which excluded terminally differentiated effector memory CD45RA+ cells. The sample belongs to a study of shared clonotypes between healthy human individuals. Study summary: A couple of women and a few men aged 18 to 49 served as donors. Study-wide points: Generation of non-shared clonotypes was less probable than generation of clonotypes shared by all four donors. The authors expected sequencing depth to affect clonotype sharing among donors.

What was sequenced was naive CD8+ T cells sorted from blood. The origin of this receptor is a man between 18 and 29 years old in good health. The genes are TRBV7-9 and TRBJ2-7; no clear D. CDR3 residues: CASSLSHNSYEQYF. The CDR3, as DNA: TGTGCCAGCAGCTTATCCCACAACTCCTACGAGCAGTACTTC. The whole variable domain, filled in from reference TRBV7-9 and TRBJ2-7, reads DTGVSQNPRHKITKRGQNVTFRCDPISEHNRLYWYRQTLGQGPEFLTYFQNEAQLEKSRLLSDRFSAERPKGSFSTLEIQRTEQGDSAMYLCASSLSHNSYEQYFGPGTRLTVT.